This T cell receptor beta chain comes out of a study of beta chain features in type 1 diabetes. Study-wide findings and caveats: Highly expressing activated T cells could be over-counted with a cDNA template.

The authors sorted CD4+ naive, central memory, regulatory and stem cell-like memory cells via CD45RO/CCR7/CD25/CD127/CD95/CD27. What was sequenced were expressed TCRB transcripts, since all of the isolated RNA had been reverse transcribed. This table comes from immunoSEQ multiplex PCR, and its TCRdb copy is limited to in-frame clones, with some not included. The data hold about 44,000 clones, with roughly 56% observed a single time. CDR1 MDHEN and CDR2 SYDVKM come from the germline V gene. Trimming removed 2 bases from V and 3 bases from J; junction bases left unmatched: 7. This CDR3 is built from 16 residues. This clone was detected only a few times. Antigen: not known.

The material sequenced was Tregs from blood. The source is a young woman in good health. The chain has TRBV28 and TRBJ2-5; 9 positions agree with TRBD2. In DNA, the CDR3 is TGTGCCAGCAGTTTAGTGGGCGGGAGGGGGAAAGAGACCCAGTACTTC. This codes for CASSLVGGRGKETQYF.